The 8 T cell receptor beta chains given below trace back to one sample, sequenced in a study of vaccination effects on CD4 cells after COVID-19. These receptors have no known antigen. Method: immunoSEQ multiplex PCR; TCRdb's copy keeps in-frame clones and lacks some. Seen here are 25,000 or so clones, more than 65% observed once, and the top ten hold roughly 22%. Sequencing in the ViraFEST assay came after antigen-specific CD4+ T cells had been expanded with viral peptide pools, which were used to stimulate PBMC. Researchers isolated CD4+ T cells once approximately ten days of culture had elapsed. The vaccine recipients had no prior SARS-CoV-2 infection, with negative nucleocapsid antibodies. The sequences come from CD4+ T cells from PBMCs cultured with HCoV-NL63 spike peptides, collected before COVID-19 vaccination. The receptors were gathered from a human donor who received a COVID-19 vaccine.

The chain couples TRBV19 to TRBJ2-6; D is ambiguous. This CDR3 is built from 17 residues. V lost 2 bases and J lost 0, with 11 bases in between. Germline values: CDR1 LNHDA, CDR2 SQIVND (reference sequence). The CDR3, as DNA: TGTGCCAGTAGTATAACGGACGGAAGCTCTGGGGCCAACGTCCTGACTTTC. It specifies CASSITDGSSGANVLTF.

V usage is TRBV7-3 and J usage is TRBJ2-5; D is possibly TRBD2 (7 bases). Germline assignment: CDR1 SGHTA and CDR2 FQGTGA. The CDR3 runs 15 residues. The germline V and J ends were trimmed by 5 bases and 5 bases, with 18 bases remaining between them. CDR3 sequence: CASSPGGGGWETQYF. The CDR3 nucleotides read TGTGCCAGCAGCCCGGGAGGCGGGGGCTGGGAGACCCAGTACTTC.

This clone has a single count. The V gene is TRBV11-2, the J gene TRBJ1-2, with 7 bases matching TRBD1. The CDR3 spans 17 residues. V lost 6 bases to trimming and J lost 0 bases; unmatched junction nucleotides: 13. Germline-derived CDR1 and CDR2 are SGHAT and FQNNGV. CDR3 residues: CASRNRGRGSTNYGYTF. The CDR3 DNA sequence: TGTGCCAGCAGGAACAGGGGAAGGGGATCTACTAACTATGGCTACACCTTC. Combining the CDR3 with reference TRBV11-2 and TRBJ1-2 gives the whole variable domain EAGVAQSPRYKIIEKRQSVAFWCNPISGHATLYWYQQILGQGPKLLIQFQNNGVVDDSQLPKDRFSAERLKGVDSTLKIQPAKLEDSAVYLCASRNRGRGSTNYGYTFGSGTRLTVV.

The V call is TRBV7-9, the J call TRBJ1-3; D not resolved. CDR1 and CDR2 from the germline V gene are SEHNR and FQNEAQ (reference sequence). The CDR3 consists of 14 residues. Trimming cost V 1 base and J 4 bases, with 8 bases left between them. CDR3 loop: CASSLGGKGNTIYF. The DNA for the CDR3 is TGTGCCAGCAGCTTAGGAGGAAAGGGAAACACCATATATTTT.

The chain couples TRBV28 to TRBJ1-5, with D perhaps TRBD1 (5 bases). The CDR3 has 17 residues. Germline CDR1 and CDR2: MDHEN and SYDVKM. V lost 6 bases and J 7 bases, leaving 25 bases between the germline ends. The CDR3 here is CASSLPRYQGFGQPQHF. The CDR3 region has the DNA TGTGCCAGCAGCCTGCCCCGCTATCAGGGTTTTGGGCAGCCCCAGCATTTT.

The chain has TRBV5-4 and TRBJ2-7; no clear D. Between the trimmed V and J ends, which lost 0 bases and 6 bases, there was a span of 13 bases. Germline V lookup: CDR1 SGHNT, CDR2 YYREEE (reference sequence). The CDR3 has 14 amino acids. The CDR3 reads CASSLEGSLGEQYF. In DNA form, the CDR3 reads TGTGCCAGCAGCTTGGAGGGCAGTCTGGGCGAGCAGTACTTC.

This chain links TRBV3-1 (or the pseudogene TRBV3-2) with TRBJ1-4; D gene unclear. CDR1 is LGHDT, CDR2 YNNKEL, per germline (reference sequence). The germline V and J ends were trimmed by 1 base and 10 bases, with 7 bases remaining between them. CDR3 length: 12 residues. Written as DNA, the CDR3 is TGTGCCAGCAGCCAAGGTGCTGGAAAACTGTTTTTT. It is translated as CASSQGAGKLFF.

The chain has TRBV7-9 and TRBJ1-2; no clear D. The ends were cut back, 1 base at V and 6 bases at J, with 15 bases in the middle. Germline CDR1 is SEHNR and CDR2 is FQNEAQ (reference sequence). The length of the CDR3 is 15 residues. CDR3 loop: CASSLEFEEKDGYTF. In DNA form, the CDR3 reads TGTGCCAGCAGCTTAGAGTTTGAAGAAAAGGATGGCTACACCTTC.